Following are 18 T cell receptor beta chains from one sample sequenced in a study of blood T cell repertoires in COVID-19. Method: immunoSEQ multiplex PCR; TCRdb's copy keeps in-frame clones and lacks some. The data contain about 80,000 clones, around nine tenths of them singletons. The sequenced sample consisted of peripheral blood. The receptor source for this set is a man aged 65-85 years with active or convalescent COVID-19.

The V and J genes are TRBV6-5 and TRBJ1-6, with a possible D match to TRBD1 (6 bases). There are 15 residues in the CDR3. The germline CDR1 and CDR2 sequences are MNHEY and SVGAGI. V was pared by 7 bases and J by 9 bases, with 19 bases between. As DNA, the CDR3 is TGTGCCAGCACCCGGAAGGGGACAAATAGTTCACCCCTCCACTTT. Translation gives CASTRKGTNSSPLHF.

Here the CDR3 DNA reads TGTGCCAGCCAACCCCTCTCGGGTAATGAAAAACTGTTTTTT. It encodes CASQPLSGNEKLFF. This chain joins TRBV28 and TRBJ1-4; no clear D. The CDR3 length is 14 residues. CDR1 is MDHEN and CDR2 is SYDVKM in the germline V gene. Between the trimmed V and J ends, which lost 8 bases and 4 bases, there was a span of 14 bases.

This rearrangement joins TRBV6-1 to TRBJ1-2; 7 nucleotides align to TRBD1. The CDR3 runs 14 residues. Germline V gene lookup returns CDR1 MNHNS and CDR2 SASEGT. J was trimmed by 4 bases and V by 2 bases; bases with no gene match: 4. The CDR3 sequence is CASSERGLGYGYTF. CDR3 coding DNA: TGTGCCAGCAGTGAAAGGGGGCTTGGCTATGGCTACACCTTC.

V is TRBV19 and J is TRBJ2-7; D possibly corresponds to TRBD1 (6 bases). This CDR3 is built from 16 residues. Germline CDR1 is LNHDA and CDR2 is SQIVND (reference sequence). V gave up 5 bases and J gave up 4 bases, with 21 bases separating them. Written as DNA, the CDR3 is TGTGCCAGTAGTCCGGTCGCCAGGGGAGCCAAGTACGAGCAGTACTTC. The encoded protein is CASSPVARGAKYEQYF.

As regards this clone: Within the sample, other DNA sequences also encode this same CDR3. V is TRBV29-1 and J is TRBJ1-2; D is perhaps TRBD1 (6 bases). Trimming cost V 6 bases and J 1 base, with 12 bases left between them. Looked up from germline, CDR1 is SQVTM and CDR2 is ANQGSEA. CDR3 length: 13 residues. CDR3 sequence: CSVSGGLNYGYTF. CDR3 nucleotide sequence: TGCAGCGTGAGCGGGGGCCTTAACTATGGCTACACCTTC.

This clone was seen only once. The gene calls are TRBV4-1 and TRBJ1-5; 8 nucleotides align to TRBD1. The CDR3 is 17 amino acids. The germline CDR1 and CDR2 sequences are MGHRA and YSYEKL. With V trimmed by 2 bases and J by 4 bases, 10 bases remained unmatched. CDR3 sequence (DNA): TGCGCCAGCAGCCAATCAAGTGTCAGGGGGCCTAATCAGCCCCAGCATTTT. The encoded protein is CASSQSSVRGPNQPQHF.

A single count supports this clone. J is TRBJ1-2 and V is TRBV7-9; 9 bases map to TRBD1. The trim removed 4 bases at V and 8 bases at J, leaving 8 bases unmatched. The CDR3 contains 14 residues. In germline, CDR1 is SEHNR, CDR2 FQNEAQ (reference sequence). The CDR3 DNA reads as TGTGCCAGCAGCTATACCGGGACAGGGTCAGGCTACACCTTC. Translation: CASSYTGTGSGYTF.

The gene calls are TRBV5-1 and TRBJ2-5; 7 bases line up with TRBD2. The CDR3 consists of 14 residues. The germline V gene encodes CDR1 SGHRS and CDR2 YFSETQ. Losses at the gene ends were 5 bases for V and 5 bases for J; bases not matched to a gene: 9. The CDR3 region is CASSLMGGGETQYF. The CDR3 DNA reads as TGCGCCAGCAGTTTGATGGGGGGAGGGGAGACCCAGTACTTC.

In this sample, this clone turned up a few times. V gene TRBV7-9 combines with J gene TRBJ1-6, with a weak D call TRBD1 (5 bases). The germline V gene has CDR1 SEHNR and CDR2 FQNEAQ (reference sequence). Trimming removed 5 bases at V and 7 bases at J, with 12 bases between. The CDR3 is 14 amino acids. The CDR3: CASSNLGGNSPLHF. The CDR3 bases are TGTGCCAGCAGCAACCTGGGGGGGAATTCACCCCTCCACTTT.

J is TRBJ2-7 and V is TRBV29-1, with TRBD1 as a possible D gene (6 bases). Germline V lookup: CDR1 SQVTM, CDR2 ANQGSEA. The CDR3 totals 13 residues. V was pared by 4 bases and J by 3 bases, with 13 bases between. In DNA, the CDR3 is TGCAGCGTTGGGGACCGAGGGGGCTACGAGCAGTACTTC. Its protein product is CSVGDRGGYEQYF.

V and J are TRBV29-1 and TRBJ1-4; D is unclear. Germline loops: CDR1 SQVTM, CDR2 ANQGSEA. Trimming removed 4 bases from V and 1 base from J, with 4 bases in between. The CDR3 length is 12 residues. CDR3 coding DNA: TGCAGCGTTGGGCAAACTAATGAAAAACTGTTTTTT. Translation gives CSVGQTNEKLFF. Variable domain in full (rest from reference TRBV29-1 and TRBJ1-4): SAVISQKPSRDICQRGTSLTIQCQVDSQVTMMFWYRQQPGQSLTLIATANQGSEATYESGFVIDKFPISRPNLTFSTLTVSNMSPEDSSIYLCSVGQTNEKLFFGSGTQLSVL.

The rearrangement joins TRBV5-6 to TRBJ1-1; no firm D call. The CDR3 has 14 residues. V lost 6 bases, J lost 1 base, and 13 bases lay in between. CDR1 is SGHDT and CDR2 is YYEEEE in the germline V gene. The CDR3 sequence: CASTGDRGNTEAFF. Here the CDR3 DNA reads TGTGCCAGCACCGGCGACCGAGGGAACACTGAAGCTTTCTTT.

The rearrangement links TRBV19 to TRBJ1-1, with 8 bases aligning to TRBD1. Germline assignment: CDR1 LNHDA and CDR2 SQIVND (reference sequence). V lost 4 bases, J lost 1 base, and 2 bases stayed unmatched. The CDR3 runs 14 residues. In DNA, the CDR3 is TGTGCCAGTAGTAACGACAGGGGGAACACTGAAGCTTTCTTT. Its translation: CASSNDRGNTEAFF.

V is TRBV30 and J is TRBJ2-1; D might be TRBD1 (5 bases). CDR3 size: 12 residues. V gave up 1 base and J gave up 9 bases, with 10 bases separating them. CDR1 is GTSNPN, CDR2 SVGIG, per germline (reference sequence). The CDR3 spells CAWSARAPEQFF. The DNA for the CDR3 is TGTGCCTGGAGTGCCAGGGCCCCTGAGCAGTTCTTC.

V gene TRBV5-1 combines with J gene TRBJ2-2, with 7 nucleotides matching TRBD1. The CDR3 runs 15 residues. Trimming removed 1 base from V and 5 bases from J; junction bases left unmatched: 5. Germline V gives CDR1 SGHRS, CDR2 YFSETQ. CDR3 sequence (DNA): TGCGCCAGCAGCTTGCTTCGACAGGGAACCGGGGAGCTGTTTTTT. Amino acid sequence: CASSLLRQGTGELFF.

The chain recombines TRBV6-1 with TRBJ2-3, with TRBD2 matching 7 bases. The V and J ends lost 2 bases and 0 bases, in that order; junction bases with no gene match: 5. CDR3 length: 16 amino acids. Germline lookup yields CDR1 MNHNS and CDR2 SASEGT. CDR3 coding DNA: TGTGCCAGCAGTGAAATTGGGGGGGGTAGCACAGATACGCAGTATTTT. This encodes CASSEIGGGSTDTQYF.

V and J are TRBV28 and TRBJ1-3; TRBD1 matches at 8 bases. The length of the CDR3 is 16 residues. Germline trimming cut 4 bases from V and 4 bases from J; bases unmatched to any gene: 9. Germline lookup yields CDR1 MDHEN and CDR2 SYDVKM. This chain's CDR3 is CASSSPGQGAGNTIYF. The DNA of the CDR3 is TGTGCCAGCAGTTCACCCGGTCAGGGGGCAGGAAACACCATATATTTT.

This clone was counted a single time. The chain links TRBV19 to TRBJ2-7; the match to TRBD2 covers 7 bases. J gave up 3 bases and V 9 bases, and 2 bases lay outside the gene matches. Germline values: CDR1 LNHDA, CDR2 SQIVND (reference sequence). CDR3 length: 11 amino acids. The CDR3 DNA follows: TGTGCCAGCGGCGGGGGCTACGAGCAGTACTTC. It is translated as CASGGGYEQYF.